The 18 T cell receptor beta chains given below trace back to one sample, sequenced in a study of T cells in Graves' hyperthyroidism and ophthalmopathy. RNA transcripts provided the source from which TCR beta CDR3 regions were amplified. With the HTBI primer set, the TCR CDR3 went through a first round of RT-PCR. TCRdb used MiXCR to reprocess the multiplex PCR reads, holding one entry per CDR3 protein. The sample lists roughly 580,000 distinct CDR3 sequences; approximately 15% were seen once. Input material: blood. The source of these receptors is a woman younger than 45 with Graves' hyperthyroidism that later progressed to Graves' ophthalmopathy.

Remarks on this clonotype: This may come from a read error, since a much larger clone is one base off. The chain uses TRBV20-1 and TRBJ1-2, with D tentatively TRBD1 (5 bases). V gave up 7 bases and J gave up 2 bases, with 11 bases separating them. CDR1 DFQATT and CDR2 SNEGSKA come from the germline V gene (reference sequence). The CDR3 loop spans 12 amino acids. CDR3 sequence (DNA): TGCAGTGTCAACACAGGAAACTATGGCTACACCTTC. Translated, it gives CSVNTGNYGYTF.

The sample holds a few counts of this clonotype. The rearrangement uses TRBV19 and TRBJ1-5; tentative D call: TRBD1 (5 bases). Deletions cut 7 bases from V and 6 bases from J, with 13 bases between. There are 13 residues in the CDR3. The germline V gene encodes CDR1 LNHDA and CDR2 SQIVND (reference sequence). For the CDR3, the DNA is TGTGCCAGTACAGGGTCTGAGGGTCAGCCCCAGCATTTT. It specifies CASTGSEGQPQHF.

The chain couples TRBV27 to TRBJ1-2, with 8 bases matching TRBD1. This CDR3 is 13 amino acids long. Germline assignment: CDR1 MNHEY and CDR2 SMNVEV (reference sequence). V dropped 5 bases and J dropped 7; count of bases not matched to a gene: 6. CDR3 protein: CASSRNRGIGYTF. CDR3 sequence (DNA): TGTGCCAGCAGTCGGAACAGGGGGATTGGCTACACCTTC.

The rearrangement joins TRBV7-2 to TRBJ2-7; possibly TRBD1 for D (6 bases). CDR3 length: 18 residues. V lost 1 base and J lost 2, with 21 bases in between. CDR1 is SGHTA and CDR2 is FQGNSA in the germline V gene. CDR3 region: CASSLGGSSGASPYEQYF. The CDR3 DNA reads TGTGCCAGCAGCTTAGGAGGTTCGTCAGGGGCGAGTCCCTACGAGCAGTACTTC. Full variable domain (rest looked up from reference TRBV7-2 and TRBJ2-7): GAGVSQSPSNKVTEKGKDVELRCDPISGHTALYWYRQSLGQGLEFLIYFQGNSAPDKSGLPSDRFSAERTGGSVSTLTIQRTQQEDSAVYLCASSLGGSSGASPYEQYFGPGTRLTVT.

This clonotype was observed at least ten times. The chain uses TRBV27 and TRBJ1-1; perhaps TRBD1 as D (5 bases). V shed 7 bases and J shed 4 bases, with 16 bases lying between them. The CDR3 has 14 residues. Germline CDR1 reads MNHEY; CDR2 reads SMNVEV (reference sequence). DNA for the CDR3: TGTGCCAGCATGAAAGCAGGGATCACCACTGAAGCTTTCTTT. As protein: CASMKAGITTEAFF.

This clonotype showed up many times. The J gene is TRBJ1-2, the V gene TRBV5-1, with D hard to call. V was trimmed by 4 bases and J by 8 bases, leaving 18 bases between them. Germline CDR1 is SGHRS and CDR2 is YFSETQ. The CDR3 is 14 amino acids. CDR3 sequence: CASSPRTDPLGYTF. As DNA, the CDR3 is TGCGCCAGCAGCCCAAGGACGGATCCCCTAGGCTACACCTTC.

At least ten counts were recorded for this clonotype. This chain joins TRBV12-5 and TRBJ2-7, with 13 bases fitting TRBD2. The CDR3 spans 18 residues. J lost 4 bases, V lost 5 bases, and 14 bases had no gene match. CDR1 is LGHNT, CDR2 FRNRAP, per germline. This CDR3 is CASGRTPGTSGVIYEQYF. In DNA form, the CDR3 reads TGTGCTAGTGGTAGGACCCCTGGGACTAGCGGGGTGATATACGAGCAGTACTTC.

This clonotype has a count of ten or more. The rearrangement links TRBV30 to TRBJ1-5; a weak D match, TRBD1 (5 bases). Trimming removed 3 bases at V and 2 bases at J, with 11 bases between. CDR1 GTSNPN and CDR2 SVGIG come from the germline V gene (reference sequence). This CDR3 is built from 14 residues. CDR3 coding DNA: TGTGCCTGGAGCGGGGGGACTGGCAATCAGCCCCAGCATTTT. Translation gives CAWSGGTGNQPQHF.

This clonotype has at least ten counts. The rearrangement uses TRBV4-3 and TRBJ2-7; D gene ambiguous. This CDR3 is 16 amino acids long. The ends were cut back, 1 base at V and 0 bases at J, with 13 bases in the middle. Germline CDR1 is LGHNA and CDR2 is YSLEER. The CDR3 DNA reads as TGCGCCAGCAGCCAAGGGCACCAGGAATTCTCCTACGAGCAGTACTTC. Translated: CASSQGHQEFSYEQYF.

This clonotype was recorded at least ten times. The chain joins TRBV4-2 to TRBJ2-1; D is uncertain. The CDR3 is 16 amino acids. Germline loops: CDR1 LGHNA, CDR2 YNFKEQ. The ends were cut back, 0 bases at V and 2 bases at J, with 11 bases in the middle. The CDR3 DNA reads TGTGCCAGCAGCCAAGAAAATGATTATACCTACAATGAGCAGTTCTTC. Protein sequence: CASSQENDYTYNEQFF.

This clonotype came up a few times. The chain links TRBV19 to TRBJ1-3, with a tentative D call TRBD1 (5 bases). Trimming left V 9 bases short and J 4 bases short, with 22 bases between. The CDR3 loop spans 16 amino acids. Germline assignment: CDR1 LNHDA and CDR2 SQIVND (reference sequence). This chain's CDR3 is CASLSVGGKVGNTIYF. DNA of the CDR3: TGTGCCAGCCTTTCGGTTGGGGGGAAGGTGGGAAACACCATATATTTT. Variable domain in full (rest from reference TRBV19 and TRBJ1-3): DGGITQSPKYLFRKEGQNVTLSCEQNLNHDAMYWYRQDPGQGLRLIYYSQIVNDFQKGDIAEGYSVSREKKESFPLTVTSAQKNPTAFYLCASLSVGGKVGNTIYFGEGSWLTVV.

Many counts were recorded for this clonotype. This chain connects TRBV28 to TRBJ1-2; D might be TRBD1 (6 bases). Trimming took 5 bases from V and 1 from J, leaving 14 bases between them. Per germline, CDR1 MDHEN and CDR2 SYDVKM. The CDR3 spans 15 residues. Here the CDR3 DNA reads TGTGCCAGCAGTGGGGGACACCTCCTTAACTATGGCTACACCTTC. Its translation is CASSGGHLLNYGYTF.

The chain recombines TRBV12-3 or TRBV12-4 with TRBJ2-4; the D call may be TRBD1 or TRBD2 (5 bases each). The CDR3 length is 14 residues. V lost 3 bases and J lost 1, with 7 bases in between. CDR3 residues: CASSFRGAKNIQYF. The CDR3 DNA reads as TGTGCCAGCAGTTTCCGGGGCGCCAAAAACATTCAGTACTTC.

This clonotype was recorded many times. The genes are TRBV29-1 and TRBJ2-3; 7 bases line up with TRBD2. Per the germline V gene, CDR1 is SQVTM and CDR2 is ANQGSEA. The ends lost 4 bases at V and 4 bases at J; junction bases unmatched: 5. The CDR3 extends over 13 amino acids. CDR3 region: CSVGSSGSDTQYF. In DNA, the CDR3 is TGCAGCGTTGGGTCTAGCGGATCAGATACGCAGTATTTT.

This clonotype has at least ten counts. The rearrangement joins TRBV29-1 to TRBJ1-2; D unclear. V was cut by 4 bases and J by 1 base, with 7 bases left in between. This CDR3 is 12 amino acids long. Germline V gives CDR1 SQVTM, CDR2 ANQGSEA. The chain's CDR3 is CSVADNNYGYTF. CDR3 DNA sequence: TGCAGCGTTGCCGACAATAACTATGGCTACACCTTC.

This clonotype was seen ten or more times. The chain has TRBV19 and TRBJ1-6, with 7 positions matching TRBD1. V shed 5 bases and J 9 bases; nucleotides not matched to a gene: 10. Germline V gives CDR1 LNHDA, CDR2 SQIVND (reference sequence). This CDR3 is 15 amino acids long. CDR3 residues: CASSLSGTETSPLHF. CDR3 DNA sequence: TGTGCCAGTAGTCTCTCCGGGACAGAAACTTCACCCCTCCACTTT.

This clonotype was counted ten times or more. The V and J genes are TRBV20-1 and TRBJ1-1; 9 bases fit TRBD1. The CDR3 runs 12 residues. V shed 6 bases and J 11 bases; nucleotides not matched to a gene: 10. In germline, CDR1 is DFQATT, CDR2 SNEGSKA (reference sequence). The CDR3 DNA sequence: TGCAGTGCGAAAACAGGGGGCGTGAAGGCTTTCTTT. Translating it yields CSAKTGGVKAFF.

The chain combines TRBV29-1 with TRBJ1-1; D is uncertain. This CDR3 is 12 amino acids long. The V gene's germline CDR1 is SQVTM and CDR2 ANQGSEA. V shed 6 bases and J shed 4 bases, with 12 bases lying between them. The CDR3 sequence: CSVQWGSTEAFF. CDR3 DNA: TGCAGCGTCCAATGGGGATCCACTGAAGCTTTCTTT.